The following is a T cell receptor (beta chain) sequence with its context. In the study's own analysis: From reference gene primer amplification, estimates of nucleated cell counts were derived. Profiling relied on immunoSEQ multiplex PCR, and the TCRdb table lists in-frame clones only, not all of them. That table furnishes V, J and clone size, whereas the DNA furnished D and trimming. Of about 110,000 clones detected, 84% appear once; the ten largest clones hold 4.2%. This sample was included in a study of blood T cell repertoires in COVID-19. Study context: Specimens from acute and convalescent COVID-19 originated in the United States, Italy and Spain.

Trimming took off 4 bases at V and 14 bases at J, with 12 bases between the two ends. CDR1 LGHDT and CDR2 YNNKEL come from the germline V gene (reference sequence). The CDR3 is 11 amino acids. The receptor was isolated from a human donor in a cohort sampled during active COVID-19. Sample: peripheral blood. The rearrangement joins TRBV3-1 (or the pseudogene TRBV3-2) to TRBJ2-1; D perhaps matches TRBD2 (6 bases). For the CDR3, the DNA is TGTGCCAGCAGCCTAGGGCGGGGCGAGTTCTTC. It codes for CASSLGRGEFF.